The next 29 T cell receptor beta chains were all read from a single sample in a study of cytomegalovirus exposure and HLA in healthy donors. 60 Vbeta and 13 Jbeta primers were used in PCR. The method was immunoSEQ multiplex PCR; TCRdb's version includes in-frame clones alone and lacks a portion of them. The data contain some 110,000 clones, 75% of them singletons. Sequences were obtained from PBMCs. Receptors originate from a man in his forties or fifties in good health and CMV-seronegative.

The chain has TRBV7-2 and TRBJ2-5; tentatively, D is TRBD2 (6 bases). CDR3 length: 15 residues. With 1 base removed from V and 4 bases from J, the gap between germline ends came to 13 bases. Looked up from germline, CDR1 is SGHTA and CDR2 is FQGNSA. The CDR3, as DNA: TGTGCCAGCAGCTTAGGGAGGGTCAGCGGAGAGACCCAGTACTTC. Translation gives CASSLGRVSGETQYF.

This chain joins TRBV2 and TRBJ1-2, with TRBD1 identical over 7 bases. CDR3 length equals 15 residues. Germline assignment: CDR1 SNHLY and CDR2 FYNNEI. Trimming cost V 3 bases and J 4 bases; bases outside gene matches: 8. The DNA for the CDR3 is TGTGCCAGCAGTGAGAGGACAGGCCTTTTCTATGGCTACACCTTC. Its translation: CASSERTGLFYGYTF.

This chain uses TRBV15 with TRBJ1-1; 7 bases are a match to TRBD1. Trimming removed 2 bases from V and 1 base from J; junction bases left unmatched: 4. The CDR3 is made up of 15 amino acids. Per germline, CDR1 LNHNV and CDR2 YYDKDF (reference sequence). The CDR3 reads CATSRRQGANTEAFF. The CDR3 DNA follows: TGTGCCACCAGCAGAAGACAGGGCGCGAACACTGAAGCTTTCTTT.

In its sample, this clone was seen once. The chain employs TRBV4-2 and TRBJ2-1; 8 bases agree with TRBD1. V lost 4 bases, J lost 7 bases, and 6 bases stayed unmatched. This CDR3 has 14 amino acids. Germline CDR1 is LGHNA and CDR2 is YNFKEQ. The CDR3 DNA reads TGTGCCAGCAGCCGAGGACAGGGAAGGAATGAGCAGTTCTTC. Translation gives CASSRGQGRNEQFF.

This chain connects TRBV5-1 to TRBJ2-1, with 9 bases fitting TRBD2. The CDR3 totals 15 residues. The V gene end was trimmed by 4 bases and the J gene end by 6 bases; junction bases not matched to a gene: 8. Germline V gene lookup returns CDR1 SGHRS and CDR2 YFSETQ. The CDR3 loop reads CASSPLSGGFNEQFF. CDR3 bases: TGCGCCAGCAGCCCCCTCAGCGGGGGGTTCAATGAGCAGTTCTTC.

The chain recombines TRBV5-6 with TRBJ1-3; 7 bases line up with TRBD1. CDR3 size: 14 residues. V lost 4 bases to trimming and J lost 4 bases; unmatched junction nucleotides: 5. Per the germline V gene, CDR1 is SGHDT and CDR2 is YYEEEE. This CDR3 reads CASSRDRTGNTIYF. The CDR3 DNA follows: TGTGCCAGCAGCCGGGACAGAACAGGAAACACCATATATTTT.

This chain links TRBV5-1 with TRBJ2-1, with 15 bases identical to TRBD2. The V gene's germline CDR1 is SGHRS and CDR2 YFSETQ. V dropped 4 bases and J dropped 2; count of bases not matched to a gene: 4. The CDR3 has 17 residues. The CDR3 DNA reads TGCGCCAGCAGCCCCGGACTAGCGGGGGGGCCCTACAATGAGCAGTTCTTC. Encoded protein: CASSPGLAGGPYNEQFF. The full variable domain, its missing parts supplied by reference TRBV5-1 and TRBJ2-1, is KAGVTQTPRYLIKTRGQQVTLSCSPISGHRSVSWYQQTPGQGLQFLFEYFSETQRNKGNFPGRFSGRQFSNSRSEMNVSTLELGDSALYLCASSPGLAGGPYNEQFFGPGTRLTVL.

The chain joins TRBV6-5 to TRBJ2-5; D is undetermined. The J call may be mistaken, given a closer DNA end match to TRBJ2-7. The CDR3 is 12 amino acids. Germline values: CDR1 MNHEY, CDR2 SVGAGI. The CDR3, as DNA: TGTGCCAGCAGTTCTTCAGTGGGCGAGCAGTACTTC. Amino acids: CASSSSVGEQYF.

V usage is TRBV4-1 and J usage is TRBJ2-7, with D hard to call. The CDR3 totals 15 residues. The V end was cut by 3 bases, the J end by 4 bases, with 16 bases between. Germline CDR1 and CDR2: MGHRA and YSYEKL. The CDR3 coding sequence is TGCGCCAGCAGCCAGAATACCCCAGGTCCTTACGAGCAGTACTTC. Protein: CASSQNTPGPYEQYF.

A few counts support this clone. The V and J genes are TRBV19 and TRBJ1-1; D unresolved. The V and J ends lost 3 bases and 0 bases respectively, with 11 bases between them. Germline CDR1 is LNHDA and CDR2 is SQIVND (reference sequence). This CDR3 has 15 residues. CDR3 bases: TGTGCCAGTAGTATGAGGAGAGCTATGAACACTGAAGCTTTCTTT. Protein product: CASSMRRAMNTEAFF.

This clone was seen a few times. V and J are TRBV19 and TRBJ1-2, with 8 bases aligning to TRBD1. Unmatched junction bases numbered 7, after V lost 5 bases and J lost 8 bases. The CDR3 is 13 residues long. Germline CDR1 is LNHDA and CDR2 is SQIVND (reference sequence). The CDR3 loop reads CASSHLQGEGYTF. CDR3 nucleotides: TGTGCCAGTAGTCATCTACAGGGGGAAGGCTACACCTTC. The variable domain in full, completed from reference TRBV19 and TRBJ1-2, reads DGGITQSPKYLFRKEGQNVTLSCEQNLNHDAMYWYRQDPGQGLRLIYYSQIVNDFQKGDIAEGYSVSREKKESFPLTVTSAQKNPTAFYLCASSHLQGEGYTFGSGTRLTVV.

This clone was counted a single time. This chain links TRBV5-1 with TRBJ2-3, with TRBD2 matching over 8 bases. Germline CDR1 and CDR2: SGHRS and YFSETQ. The V and J ends lost 4 bases and 6 bases, in that order; junction bases with no gene match: 10. There are 15 residues in the CDR3. The CDR3 reads CASSPQSSGGDTQYF. The CDR3 nucleotides are TGCGCCAGCAGCCCTCAGTCAAGCGGGGGCGATACGCAGTATTTT.

The V gene is TRBV19, the J gene TRBJ2-5; TRBD2 is a possible D gene (7 bases). CDR1 and CDR2 (germline): LNHDA, SQIVND (reference sequence). V dropped 3 bases and J dropped 2 bases, with 13 bases sitting between them. CDR3 length: 15 residues. CDR3 bases: TGTGCCAGTAGTATTTTGGGAGGGGGGCAAGAGACCCAGTACTTC. It encodes CASSILGGGQETQYF.

J is TRBJ2-1 and V is TRBV5-1, with 7 bases aligning to TRBD1. CDR3 length: 17 residues. With V trimmed by 4 bases and J by 3 bases, 13 bases remained unmatched. CDR1 SGHRS and CDR2 YFSETQ come from the germline V gene. The CDR3 sequence is CASSLLYDRAGYNEQFF. CDR3 nucleotides: TGCGCCAGCAGCCTACTATACGACAGGGCAGGCTACAATGAGCAGTTCTTC.

V usage is TRBV28 and J usage is TRBJ2-7; 9 bases fit TRBD1. Germline V gene data show CDR1 as MDHEN and CDR2 as SYDVKM. Trimming at V came to 0 bases and at J to 3 bases, leaving 3 bases not matched to a gene. The length of the CDR3 is 15 residues. CDR3: CASSLWGQGLYEQYF. The CDR3 region has the DNA TGTGCCAGCAGTTTATGGGGACAGGGACTCTACGAGCAGTACTTC.

This clone has just one count. The rearrangement uses TRBV19 and TRBJ1-5, with D uncertain. The V gene's germline CDR1 is LNHDA and CDR2 SQIVND (reference sequence). This CDR3 region has 13 residues. Between the trimmed V and J ends, which lost 5 bases and 4 bases, there was a span of 9 bases. The CDR3 spells CASSLPANQPQHF. The DNA of the CDR3 is TGTGCCAGTAGTCTACCCGCAAATCAGCCCCAGCATTTT.

The V and J genes are TRBV28 and TRBJ2-5; D not resolved. Trimming cost V 3 bases and J 5 bases, with 13 bases left between them. The CDR3 spans 14 residues. Germline loops: CDR1 MDHEN, CDR2 SYDVKM. The DNA for the CDR3 is TGTGCCAGCAGTTTTAGAAAAGTAAGCGAGACCCAGTACTTC. Translating gives CASSFRKVSETQYF. Supplemented by reference TRBV28 and TRBJ2-5, the full variable domain reads DVKVTQSSRYLVKRTGEKVFLECVQDMDHENMFWYRQDPGLGLRLIYFSYDVKMKEKGDIPEGYSVSREKKERFSLILESASTNQTSMYLCASSFRKVSETQYFGPGTRLLVL.

The chain uses TRBV7-9 and TRBJ1-1; no clear D gene. V dropped 9 bases and J dropped 4 bases, with 6 bases sitting between them. The CDR3 is 10 amino acids. The V gene's germline CDR1 is SEHNR and CDR2 FQNEAQ (reference sequence). The CDR3 protein is CASSSTEAFF. The CDR3 DNA is TGTGCCAGTTCTTCCACTGAAGCTTTCTTT.

The V and J genes are TRBV6-4 and TRBJ2-3, with TRBD2 identical over 12 bases. The CDR3 is made up of 13 amino acids. Germline V lookup: CDR1 MRHNA, CDR2 SNTAGT. Trimming at V came to 4 bases and at J to 9 bases, leaving 2 bases not matched to a gene. The DNA of the CDR3 is TGTGCCAGCAGTGCGACTAGCGGGGGAACGCAGTATTTT. It encodes CASSATSGGTQYF.

In the case of this clone: One end of the junction does not line up with germline, which may come from a read error. The chain has TRBV6-5 and TRBJ2-7; D call uncertain. The CDR3 spans 13 residues. CDR1 is MNHEY, CDR2 SVGAGI, per germline. DNA for the CDR3: TGTGCCAGCAGTTACGCGGCCTCCTATGAGCAGTACTTC. It codes for CASSYAASYEQYF.

The V and J genes are TRBV7-6 and TRBJ2-7; 12 bases agree with TRBD2. J was trimmed by 4 bases and V by 1 base; bases with no gene match: 14. The length of the CDR3 is 19 residues. Germline V gives CDR1 SGHVS, CDR2 FNYEAQ. Here the CDR3 DNA reads TGTGCCAGCAGCTTAGGACTAGCGGGAGAAAGTATAAATATGTACGAGCAGTACTTC. Translation gives CASSLGLAGESINMYEQYF.

CDR3 loop: CASSSGQAALNYGYTF. The CDR3 region has the DNA TGTGCCAGCAGCTCGGGACAGGCGGCACTAAACTATGGCTACACCTTC. This rearrangement joins TRBV7-9 to TRBJ1-2; TRBD1 matches at 8 bases. The germline V gene has CDR1 SEHNR and CDR2 FQNEAQ (reference sequence). This CDR3 has 16 amino acids. V shed 4 bases, J shed 2 bases, and the junction held 9 bases outside the gene matches.

The chain uses TRBV10-3 and TRBJ2-3, with D possibly TRBD2 on 5 matching bases. V was trimmed by 3 bases and J by 5 bases, leaving 12 bases between them. This CDR3 is 14 amino acids long. Germline-derived CDR1 and CDR2 are ENHRY and SYGVKD. CDR3 amino acids: CAISDRGLRDTQYF. DNA of the CDR3: TGTGCCATCAGTGATCGGGGATTAAGAGATACGCAGTATTTT.

The V and J genes are TRBV4-1 and TRBJ2-2; a possible D gene is TRBD2 (6 bases). The V end was cut by 4 bases, the J end by 2 bases, with 14 bases between. CDR3 length: 16 amino acids. CDR1 and CDR2 (germline): MGHRA, YSYEKL. The CDR3 region is CASSPYRDSNTGELFF. The CDR3 DNA reads as TGCGCCAGCAGCCCTTACCGGGACTCTAACACCGGGGAGCTGTTTTTT.

This clone was picked up one time. The rearrangement joins TRBV18 to TRBJ2-7; D perhaps matches TRBD1 (5 bases). The ends were cut back, 2 bases at V and 4 bases at J, with 9 bases in the middle. The CDR3 is 13 residues long. Germline CDR1 is KGHSH and CDR2 is LQKENI. Written as DNA, the CDR3 is TGTGCCAGCTCACCAGGGGCTGGTTACGAGCAGTACTTC. This gives the protein CASSPGAGYEQYF. Looking up the rest from reference TRBV18 and TRBJ2-7 gives the full variable domain: NAGVMQNPRHLVRRRGQEARLRCSPMKGHSHVYWYRQLPEEGLKFMVYLQKENIIDESGMPKERFSAEFPKEGPSILRIQQVVRGDSAAYFCASSPGAGYEQYFGPGTRLTVT.

This clone is a singleton in its sample. The chain has TRBV4-2 and TRBJ1-4; tentative D call: TRBD1 (5 bases). Germline V CDR1 and CDR2: LGHNA, YNFKEQ. The CDR3 is 15 residues long. The V end lost 0 bases, the J end lost 4 bases, and 9 bases lay between the germline ends. The CDR3 protein is CASSQDGGSNEKLFF. Written as DNA, the CDR3 is TGTGCCAGCAGCCAAGATGGGGGGAGTAATGAAAAACTGTTTTTT.

The sample holds a few counts of this clone. The chain is built from TRBV10-1 and TRBJ2-5; D might be TRBD2 (6 bases). Germline CDR1 and CDR2: WNHNN and SYGVQD (reference sequence). Trimming left V 2 bases short and J 2 bases short, with 9 bases between. This CDR3 is 14 amino acids long. Here the CDR3 reads CASSEGGLQETQYF. The CDR3 DNA is TGCGCCAGCAGTGAGGGGGGACTTCAAGAGACCCAGTACTTC.

This chain connects TRBV29-1 to TRBJ2-3, with D hard to call. Trimming removed 4 bases at V and 4 bases at J, with 15 bases between. The CDR3 sequence is 14 residues long. The germline CDR1 and CDR2 sequences are SQVTM and ANQGSEA. The CDR3 region has the DNA TGCAGCGTTGGGGCTTTCGGCAGTTCAGATACGCAGTATTTT. Protein product: CSVGAFGSSDTQYF.

V and J are TRBV10-1 and TRBJ2-3, with 9 bases aligning to TRBD1. Germline V CDR1 and CDR2: WNHNN, SYGVQD (reference sequence). After removal of 6 bases from V and 2 bases from J, the junction contained 9 bases not matched to a gene. This CDR3 is built from 16 residues. CDR3 nucleotides: TGCGCCAGCAGCAGGACAGGGGCTACGACCACAGATACGCAGTATTTT. Residues: CASSRTGATTTDTQYF.